This section outlines one T cell receptor beta chain sequence together with its context. Its antigen is unknown. This sample was included in a study of OX40 agonist ivuxolimab in advanced cancers. Study as a whole: Recorded diagnoses for dose-escalation patients were hepatocellular carcinoma, melanoma, renal cell or head and neck cancer. Anti-PD-1, anti-PD-L1 or anti-CTLA-4 therapy given earlier was allowed, and 35% to 50% had some. The study, taken as a whole, reports: Expanded peripheral T cells had an undetermined antigen specificity.

Libraries were prepared by immunoSEQ multiplex PCR; TCRdb keeps only in-frame clonotypes and omits some of them. This sample yields about 38,000 clones, of which 70% to 80% are seen a single time; approximately 12% belongs to the top ten. The receptor was derived from an adult with an advanced solid tumor such as melanoma, head and neck, liver or kidney cancer. The sequencing used CD4+ or CD8+ T cells sorted from blood, collected in a trial of the OX40 agonist ivuxolimab.

The CDR3 protein is CASSFLRGQGTEAFF. CDR3 sequence (DNA): TGTGCCAGCAGTTTTTTGAGGGGGCAGGGGACTGAAGCTTTCTTT. J is TRBJ1-1 and V is TRBV28, with 7 bases that match TRBD1. This CDR3 region has 15 residues. Losses at the gene ends were 3 bases for V and 5 bases for J; bases not matched to a gene: 9. Germline V gene lookup returns CDR1 MDHEN and CDR2 SYDVKM.